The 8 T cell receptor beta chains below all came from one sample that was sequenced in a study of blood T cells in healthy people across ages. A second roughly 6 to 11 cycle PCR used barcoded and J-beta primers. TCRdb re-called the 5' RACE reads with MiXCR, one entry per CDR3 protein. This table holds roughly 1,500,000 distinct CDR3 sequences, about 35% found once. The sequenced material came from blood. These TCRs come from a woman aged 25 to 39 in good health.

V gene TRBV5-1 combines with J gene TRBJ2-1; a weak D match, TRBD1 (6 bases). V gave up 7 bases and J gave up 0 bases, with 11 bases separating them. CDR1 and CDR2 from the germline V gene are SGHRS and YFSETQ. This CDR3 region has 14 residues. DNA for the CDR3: TGCGCCAGCGTAACAGGGAACTCCTACAATGAGCAGTTCTTC. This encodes CASVTGNSYNEQFF.

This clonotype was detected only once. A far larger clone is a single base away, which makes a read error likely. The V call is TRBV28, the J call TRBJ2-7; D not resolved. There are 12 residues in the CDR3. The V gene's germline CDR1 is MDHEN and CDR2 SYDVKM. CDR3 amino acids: CTSSLSPYEQYF. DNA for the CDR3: TGTACCAGCAGTTTATCCCCCTACGAGCAGTACTTC.

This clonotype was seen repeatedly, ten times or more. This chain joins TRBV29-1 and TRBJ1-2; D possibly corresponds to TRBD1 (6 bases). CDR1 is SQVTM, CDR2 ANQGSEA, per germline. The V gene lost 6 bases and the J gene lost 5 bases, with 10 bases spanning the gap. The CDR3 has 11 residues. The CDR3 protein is CSVQQGYGYTF. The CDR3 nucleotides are TGCAGCGTCCAACAGGGTTATGGCTACACCTTC.

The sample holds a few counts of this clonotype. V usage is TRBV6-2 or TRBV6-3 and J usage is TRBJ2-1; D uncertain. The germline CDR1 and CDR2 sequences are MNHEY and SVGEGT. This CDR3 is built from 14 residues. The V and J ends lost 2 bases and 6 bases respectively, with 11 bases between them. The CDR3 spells CASSYPPRANEQFF. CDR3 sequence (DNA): TGTGCCAGCAGTTACCCACCTAGAGCCAATGAGCAGTTCTTC.

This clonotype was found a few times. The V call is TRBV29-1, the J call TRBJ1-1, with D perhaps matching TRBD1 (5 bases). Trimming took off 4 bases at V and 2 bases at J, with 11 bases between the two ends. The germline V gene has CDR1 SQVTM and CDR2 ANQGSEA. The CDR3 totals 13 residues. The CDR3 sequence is CSVVTRANTEAFF. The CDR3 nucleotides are TGCAGCGTTGTCACCAGGGCCAACACTGAAGCTTTCTTT.

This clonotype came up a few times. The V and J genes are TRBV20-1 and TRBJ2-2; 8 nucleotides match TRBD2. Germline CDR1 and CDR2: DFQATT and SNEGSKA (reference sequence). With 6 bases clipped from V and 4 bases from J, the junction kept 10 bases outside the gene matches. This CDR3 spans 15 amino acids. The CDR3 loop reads CSAHTGRGGTGELFF. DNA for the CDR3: TGCAGTGCCCACACCGGGAGGGGTGGCACCGGGGAGCTGTTTTTT.

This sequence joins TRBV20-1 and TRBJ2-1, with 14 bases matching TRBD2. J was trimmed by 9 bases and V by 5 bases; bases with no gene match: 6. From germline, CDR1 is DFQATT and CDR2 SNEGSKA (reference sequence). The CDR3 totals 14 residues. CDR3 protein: CSAPTSGRAGEQFF. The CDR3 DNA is TGCAGTGCTCCGACTAGCGGGAGGGCGGGTGAGCAGTTCTTC.

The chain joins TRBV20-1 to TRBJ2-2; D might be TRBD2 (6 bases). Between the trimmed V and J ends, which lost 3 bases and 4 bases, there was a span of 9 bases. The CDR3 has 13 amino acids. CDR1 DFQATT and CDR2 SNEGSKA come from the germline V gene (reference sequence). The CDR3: CSASGGCTGELFF. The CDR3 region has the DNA TGCAGTGCTAGCGGGGGTTGCACCGGGGAGCTGTTTTTT.